These T cell receptor beta chains were read from a single sample in a study of patients and donors after allogeneic stem cell transplantation. One entry per CDR3 protein, called by TCRdb with MiXCR from the RT-PCR reads. In the table there are roughly 40,000 distinct CDR3 sequences, roughly 29% of which are singletons. The material sequenced was blood, either unsorted or a sorted T cell fraction (not recorded which). These receptors originate from a human donor who was either an allogeneic HSCT recipient or a stem cell or donor lymphocyte infusion donor (not recorded which). It is not recorded whose cells these are; they may come from a transplant donor. The conserved cysteine and the conserved F or W are not part of the CDR3 here. The order of the fields is J gene, V gene, CDR3 protein.

j_gene: TRBJ1-3
v_gene: TRBV5-1
CDR3aa: ASSLVGAAGNTIY

j_gene: TRBJ2-7
v_gene: TRBV29-1
CDR3aa: SVVSPGLLKEQY

j_gene: TRBJ1-2
v_gene: TRBV10-1
CDR3aa: ASRHLNGPNYGYT

j_gene: TRBJ2-7
v_gene: TRBV18
CDR3aa: ASSPPYRQNYEQY

j_gene: TRBJ1-2
v_gene: TRBV25-1
CDR3aa: ASSWQGGGYT

j_gene: TRBJ2-7
v_gene: TRBV5-1
CDR3aa: ASSSDGTRSSYEQY

j_gene: TRBJ1-1
v_gene: TRBV6-6
CDR3aa: ASSSREAF

j_gene: TRBJ2-2
v_gene: TRBV4-1
CDR3aa: ASSQDSGELF

j_gene: TRBJ1-1
v_gene: TRBV7-9
CDR3aa: ASRRTREAF

j_gene: TRBJ1-5
v_gene: TRBV20-1
CDR3aa: SARGIGKPSSNQPQH

j_gene: TRBJ1-1
v_gene: TRBV20-1
CDR3aa: SASQGAVEAF

j_gene: TRBJ2-1
v_gene: TRBV5-1
CDR3aa: ASGRTRGSSYNEQF

j_gene: TRBJ1-3
v_gene: TRBV20-1
CDR3aa: SASRISGNTIY

j_gene: TRBJ1-5
v_gene: TRBV2
CDR3aa: ASCGNSNQPQH

j_gene: TRBJ2-7
v_gene: TRBV27
CDR3aa: ASSLTGTGSSYEQY

j_gene: TRBJ2-7
v_gene: TRBV12-3/TRBV12-4
CDR3aa: ASSSLTVHEQY

j_gene: TRBJ1-5
v_gene: TRBV7-2
CDR3aa: ASSLVSNQPQH

j_gene: TRBJ1-6
v_gene: TRBV12-3/TRBV12-4
CDR3aa: ASRAGEYSPLH

j_gene: TRBJ1-1
v_gene: TRBV25-1
CDR3aa: ASAGDNMNTEAF

j_gene: TRBJ2-1
v_gene: TRBV5-1
CDR3aa: ASSLRSGIYNEQF

j_gene: TRBJ1-6
v_gene: TRBV28
CDR3aa: ASSRNRGTSPLH

j_gene: TRBJ2-3
v_gene: TRBV7-3
CDR3aa: ASSSGQGTDTQY

j_gene: TRBJ2-5
v_gene: TRBV7-9
CDR3aa: ASTESAGAFQETQY

j_gene: TRBJ1-1
v_gene: TRBV7-9
CDR3aa: ASSSSAGTEAF

j_gene: TRBJ2-6
v_gene: TRBV12-3/TRBV12-4
CDR3aa: ASSYTGAGANVLT

j_gene: TRBJ2-5
v_gene: TRBV24-1
CDR3aa: AKPHGRRYQETQY

j_gene: TRBJ2-5
v_gene: TRBV3-1
CDR3aa: ASSRSQETQY

j_gene: TRBJ2-1
v_gene: TRBV20-1
CDR3aa: SARDLAGTGRYNEQF

j_gene: TRBJ2-7
v_gene: TRBV29-1
CDR3aa: SVGDSFPKEQY

j_gene: TRBJ1-2
v_gene: TRBV27
CDR3aa: ASSLSGQSTNYGYT

j_gene: TRBJ2-3
v_gene: TRBV12-3/TRBV12-4
CDR3aa: ASSLRAGTSGKDTQY

j_gene: TRBJ1-1
v_gene: TRBV27
CDR3aa: ASSFYARNTEAF

j_gene: TRBJ2-5
v_gene: TRBV4-1
CDR3aa: ASSQDMAGPETQY

j_gene: TRBJ2-7
v_gene: TRBV12-5
CDR3aa: ASGSLNPKD

j_gene: TRBJ2-7
v_gene: TRBV4-3
CDR3aa: ASSAGQGLNEQY

j_gene: TRBJ1-3
v_gene: TRBV4-3
CDR3aa: ASSQDHRAWRNTIY

j_gene: TRBJ1-6
v_gene: TRBV19
CDR3aa: ASSRGRQNSPLH

j_gene: TRBJ1-5
v_gene: TRBV5-1
CDR3aa: ASSLAGSSFQPQH

j_gene: TRBJ1-5
v_gene: TRBV27
CDR3aa: ASTPTGSYQPQH

j_gene: TRBJ1-4
v_gene: TRBV15
CDR3aa: ATSRYYDRPNEKLF

j_gene: TRBJ2-7
v_gene: TRBV12-3/TRBV12-4
CDR3aa: ASSLRTSGSEYEQY

j_gene: TRBJ1-6
v_gene: TRBV28
CDR3aa: ASSSGQPNSPLH